This entry is about one TCR beta chain. TCRs were sequenced from a few patients responding to pembrolizumab. Clones were sequenced by immunoSEQ multiplex PCR, and TCRdb holds only the in-frame ones, with some missing. In the table there are around 40,000 clones, roughly 83% of which are singletons. The data were obtained in a study of PD-1 blockade in mismatch repair-deficient tumors. J gave up 6 bases and V 5 bases, and 6 bases lay outside the gene matches. The CDR3 sequence is 14 residues long. Per the germline V gene, CDR1 is MDHEN and CDR2 is SYDVKM. The chain has TRBV28 and TRBJ1-5; TRBD1 matches 8 bases. The sequence derives from an adult with mismatch repair-deficient cancer. The specimen was PBMCs, collected around 40 weeks after starting pembrolizumab. The DNA of the CDR3 is TGTGCCAGCAGTGAACAGGGGGAGGGTCAGCCCCAGCATTTT. The encoded protein is CASSEQGEGQPQHF. The full variable domain, in which reference TRBV28 and TRBJ1-5 provide the parts outside the CDR3, is DVKVTQSSRYLVKRTGEKVFLECVQDMDHENMFWYRQDPGLGLRLIYFSYDVKMKEKGDIPEGYSVSREKKERFSLILESASTNQTSMYLCASSEQGEGQPQHFGDGTRLSIL.